This T cell receptor (beta chain) derives from a study of identical twins. Trimming took 0 bases from V and 1 from J, leaving 11 bases between them. Germline CDR1 and CDR2: SGDLS and YYNGEE. The CDR3 has 16 residues. This clonotype was seen only a few times. TCRdb ran MiXCR on the 5' RACE reads and lists one entry per CDR3 protein. The data contain around 450,000 distinct CDR3 sequences, approximately 15% of them singletons. These data were likewise used in another study, on yellow fever vaccine responses in identical twins.

The TCR sequence derives from a woman aged 18-29 years in good health. The source material was CD4+ T cells sorted from blood. V is TRBV9 and J is TRBJ2-1; D is unclear. Here the CDR3 DNA reads TGTGCCAGCAGCGTAGGCGGCTCCACATCCTACAATGAGCAGTTCTTC. Its translation is CASSVGGSTSYNEQFF.